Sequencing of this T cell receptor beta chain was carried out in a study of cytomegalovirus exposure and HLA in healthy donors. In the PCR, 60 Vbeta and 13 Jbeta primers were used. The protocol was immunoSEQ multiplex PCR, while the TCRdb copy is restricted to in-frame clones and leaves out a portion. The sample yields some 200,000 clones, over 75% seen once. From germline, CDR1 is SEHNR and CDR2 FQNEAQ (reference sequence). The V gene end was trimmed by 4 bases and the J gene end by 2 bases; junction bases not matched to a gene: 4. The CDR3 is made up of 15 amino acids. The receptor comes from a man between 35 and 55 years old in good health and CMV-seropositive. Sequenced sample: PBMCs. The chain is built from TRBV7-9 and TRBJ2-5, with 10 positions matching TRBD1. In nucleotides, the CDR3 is TGTGCCAGCAGCTCCAGGGGACAGGGGCAAGAGACCCAGTACTTC. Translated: CASSSRGQGQETQYF.